This passage covers 30 T cell receptor beta chains from one sample sequenced in a study of blood T cells in healthy people across ages. A second PCR of 7 to 11 cycles used a sample-barcoded 5' primer and a J-beta primer mix. Using its own MiXCR run on the 5' RACE reads, TCRdb lists one record per CDR3 protein. The repertoire includes about 1.7 million distinct CDR3 sequences, roughly 27% of them detected once, and less than 9.5% sits in the top ten. The sequenced sample was blood. The source is a woman in her twenties or thirties in good health.

The chain carries TRBV7-9 and TRBJ2-5; 7 bases line up with TRBD1. The CDR3 runs 17 residues. Germline V gene lookup returns CDR1 SEHNR and CDR2 FQNEAQ (reference sequence). Trimming removed 4 bases from V and 5 bases from J; junction bases left unmatched: 16. CDR3 region: CASSSRLGGAWGETQYF. CDR3 DNA sequence: TGTGCCAGCAGCTCGCGGTTAGGGGGCGCCTGGGGGGAGACCCAGTACTTC.

A note on this clonotype: Germline is not matched at one junction end, which may reflect a read error. V gene TRBV6-5 combines with J gene TRBJ1-5, with TRBD1 matching over 8 bases. Germline loops: CDR1 MNHEY, CDR2 SVGAGI. This CDR3 is built from 14 residues. CDR3 protein: CASSRQGSNHPQHF. The CDR3 DNA is TGTGCCAGCAGCAGACAGGGGAGCAATCACCCCCAGCATTTT.

The chain uses TRBV9 and TRBJ2-3, with unresolved D. Trimming took 3 bases from V and 5 from J, leaving 10 bases between them. The V gene's germline CDR1 is SGDLS and CDR2 YYNGEE. This CDR3 comprises 13 residues. The CDR3 DNA reads TGTGCCAGCAGCGACCTCCACCGAGATACGCAGTATTTT. It codes for CASSDLHRDTQYF.

The CDR3 bases are TGTGCCAGCAGTTTAATTGTCGGACAGGGGGCGGGTTACGAGCAGTACTTC. It specifies CASSLIVGQGAGYEQYF. This chain links TRBV12-3 or TRBV12-4 with TRBJ2-7; 11 nucleotides align to TRBD1. The CDR3 sequence is 17 residues long. The J segment lost 4 bases and the V segment lost 2 bases, leaving 10 bases of the junction unmatched.

The chain combines TRBV2 with TRBJ2-5; the match to TRBD2 covers 8 bases. Germline V CDR1 and CDR2: SNHLY, FYNNEI. There are 15 residues in the CDR3. The V and J ends lost 5 bases and 6 bases, in that order; junction bases with no gene match: 11. Here the CDR3 DNA reads TGTGCCAGCAGTACGAGCGGGAGAGGGAGTAAGACCCAGTACTTC. It translates to CASSTSGRGSKTQYF.

Ten or more counts support this clonotype. V gene TRBV12-3 or TRBV12-4 combines with J gene TRBJ1-2; D uncertain. The CDR3 extends over 13 amino acids. Trimming cost V 5 bases and J 6 bases, with 13 bases left between them. CDR3: CASSPSTLHGYTF. CDR3 sequence (DNA): TGTGCCAGCAGTCCGTCGACCCTGCATGGCTACACCTTC.

Of note for this clonotype: This may be a read error, as it is one base from a much larger clone. Lacking the conserved final phenylalanine or tryptophan, this CDR3 likely reflects a read error. This chain joins TRBV30 and TRBJ2-3; D possibly corresponds to TRBD1 (6 bases). Germline assignment: CDR1 GTSNPN and CDR2 SVGIG (reference sequence). This CDR3 is built from 13 residues. Trimming left V 0 bases short and J 4 bases short, with 8 bases between. CDR3 DNA sequence: TGTGCCTGGAGTGTACAGGGTTCAGATACGCAGTATTTG. This encodes CAWSVQGSDTQYL.

The genes are TRBV14 and TRBJ1-4, with 9 positions matching TRBD1. V lost 4 bases and J lost 0; bases outside the gene matches: 9. Germline values: CDR1 SGHDN, CDR2 FVKESK. This CDR3 has 18 amino acids. Here the CDR3 DNA reads TGTGCCAGCAGCCTTCGGACAGGGGAGGGTGCAACTAATGAAAAACTGTTTTTT. Protein: CASSLRTGEGATNEKLFF.

This chain uses TRBV21-1 with TRBJ2-7; the table's D gene call, TRBD2, was not cross checked with the DNA. TRBV21-1 represents a pseudogene. There are 18 residues in the CDR3. The CDR3 DNA is TGTGCCAGCAGCACAAGTGGACTAGCGGGAGGGGCCGTTGTCGAGCAGTACTTC. It translates to CASSTSGLAGGAVVEQYF.

This clonotype was seen a few times. This rearrangement joins TRBV5-1 to TRBJ2-3, with a weak D call TRBD1 (6 bases). This CDR3 has 15 amino acids. V was trimmed by 7 bases and J by 2 bases, leaving 17 bases between them. The germline CDR1 and CDR2 sequences are SGHRS and YFSETQ. This CDR3 reads CASSKGDINTDTQYF. The CDR3 region has the DNA TGCGCCAGCTCCAAGGGGGACATAAACACAGATACGCAGTATTTT. The full variable domain, in which reference TRBV5-1 and TRBJ2-3 provide the parts outside the CDR3, is KAGVTQTPRYLIKTRGQQVTLSCSPISGHRSVSWYQQTPGQGLQFLFEYFSETQRNKGNFPGRFSGRQFSNSRSEMNVSTLELGDSALYLCASSKGDINTDTQYFGPGTRLTVL.

This rearrangement joins TRBV7-2 to TRBJ2-5, with a tentative D call TRBD1 (5 bases). The V gene lost 4 bases and the J gene lost 11 bases, with 20 bases spanning the gap. Germline CDR1 SGHTA, CDR2 FQGNSA. CDR3 size: 14 residues. DNA of the CDR3: TGTGCCAGCAGCTCCAGGGTTTTGGACAATGAGCAGTACTTC. Translating gives CASSSRVLDNEQYF. The whole variable domain, filled in from reference TRBV7-2 and TRBJ2-5, reads GAGVSQSPSNKVTEKGKDVELRCDPISGHTALYWYRQSLGQGLEFLIYFQGNSAPDKSGLPSDRFSAERTGGSVSTLTIQRTQQEDSAVYLCASSSRVLDNEQYFGPGTRLLVL.

This clonotype was observed at least ten times. The J gene is TRBJ2-5, the V gene TRBV4-2; possible D gene TRBD2, 6 bases. The V gene's germline CDR1 is LGHNA and CDR2 YNFKEQ. The V end lost 3 bases, the J end lost 2 bases, and 10 bases lay between the germline ends. There are 14 residues in the CDR3. CDR3 coding DNA: TGTGCCAGCAGCCATAGGGACTCGCAAGAGACCCAGTACTTC. This translates into CASSHRDSQETQYF.

The chain recombines TRBV6-2 or TRBV6-3 with TRBJ2-1; D perhaps matches TRBD2 (6 bases). The V gene's germline CDR1 is MNHEY and CDR2 SVGEGT. V was cut by 6 bases and J by 6 bases, with 18 bases left in between. This CDR3 is 15 amino acids long. CDR3 nucleotide sequence: TGTGCCAGCAGCCTACTAGCCCTTATTGGCAATGAGCAGTTCTTC. It codes for CASSLLALIGNEQFF.

This clonotype was seen ten or more times. The CDR3 sequence: CASSLAVHLEYEQYF. CDR3 DNA: TGTGCCAGCAGCTTAGCCGTTCACCTTGAGTACGAGCAGTACTTC. V and J are TRBV11-2 and TRBJ2-7, with D hard to call. This CDR3 is built from 15 residues. Germline CDR1 reads SGHAT; CDR2 reads FQNNGV. V lost 1 base and J 4 bases, leaving 14 bases between the germline ends.

This clonotype showed up just a few times. This chain links TRBV20-1 with TRBJ2-1, with TRBD1 identical over 8 bases. CDR3 length: 15 residues. Germline lookup yields CDR1 DFQATT and CDR2 SNEGSKA (reference sequence). The J segment lost 8 bases and the V segment lost 0 bases, leaving 9 bases of the junction unmatched. The CDR3 here is CSARDHGQGIDEQFF. The DNA for the CDR3 is TGCAGTGCTAGAGATCACGGACAGGGTATTGATGAGCAGTTCTTC.

This clonotype was seen a handful of times. The V gene is TRBV9, the J gene TRBJ2-1, with TRBD2 matching over 8 bases. The CDR3 consists of 16 residues. Germline V CDR1 and CDR2: SGDLS, YYNGEE. The J segment lost 8 bases and the V segment lost 6 bases, leaving 16 bases of the junction unmatched. The CDR3 DNA sequence: TGTGCCAGCAACTACGGGCGGGGGGCGCGGGACGATGAGCAGTTCTTC. It is translated as CASNYGRGARDDEQFF.

This clonotype was seen just once. The CDR3 is CASSSPGNTGELFF. The DNA of the CDR3 is TGTGCCAGCAGCTCCCCCGGGAACACCGGGGAGCTGTTTTTT. The chain couples TRBV7-9 to TRBJ2-2; unclear D gene. Germline assignment: CDR1 SEHNR and CDR2 FQNEAQ (reference sequence). V was cut by 4 bases and J by 1 base, with 7 bases left in between. The CDR3 length is 14 residues.

This clonotype was detected ten times or more. J is TRBJ2-3 and V is TRBV6-2 or TRBV6-3, with no clear D. Germline V gene data show CDR1 as MNHEY and CDR2 as SVGEGT. V lost 6 bases, J lost 5 bases, and 9 bases lay in between. The CDR3 has 12 residues. CDR3 nucleotides: TGTGCCAGCAGCCGCCTAGGAGATACGCAGTATTTT. Translated: CASSRLGDTQYF.

This clonotype was seen more than once but under ten times. At one end, the junction sequence differs from germline, possibly due to a read error. The rearrangement links TRBV7-8 to TRBJ2-6, with a tentative D call TRBD1 (5 bases). The CDR3 has 15 amino acids. Germline CDR1 is SGHVS and CDR2 is FQNEAQ. CDR3 sequence: CASSLAQTGANFLTF. The CDR3 coding sequence is TGTGCCAGCAGCTTAGCGCAGACTGGGGCCAACTTCCTGACTTTC.

This sequence joins TRBV21-1 and TRBJ2-5; the table's D call, TRBD2, has no DNA check behind it. TRBV21-1 is flagged as a pseudogene. The CDR3 totals 17 residues. The CDR3 sequence: CASSKARAGDIRETQYF. The DNA for the CDR3 is TGTGCCAGCAGCAAAGCGAGGGCCGGGGATATACGGGAGACCCAGTACTTC.

This clonotype showed up just a few times. The V call is TRBV20-1, the J call TRBJ2-7; D may be TRBD2 (7 bases). V was cut by 6 bases and J by 4 bases, with 19 bases left in between. Germline CDR1 and CDR2: DFQATT and SNEGSKA (reference sequence). This CDR3 has 14 amino acids. The CDR3 DNA sequence: TGCAGTGCCCACCAAGTGGGGGGGCAATACGAGCAGTACTTC. Translating it yields CSAHQVGGQYEQYF.

The V gene is TRBV6-2 or TRBV6-3, the J gene TRBJ2-1; no reliable D call. Deletions cut 7 bases from V and 6 bases from J, with 22 bases between. The CDR3 sequence is 16 residues long. Per the germline V gene, CDR1 is MNHEY and CDR2 is SVGEGT. The CDR3 DNA sequence: TGTGCCAGCACCGACGCGGACCCATCACCGCTCAATGAGCAGTTCTTC. Protein product: CASTDADPSPLNEQFF.

There are a few counts of this clonotype. V usage is TRBV20-1 and J usage is TRBJ2-7; D remains ambiguous. The germline V gene encodes CDR1 DFQATT and CDR2 SNEGSKA (reference sequence). There are 14 residues in the CDR3. V lost 1 base and J lost 3, with 13 bases in between. CDR3 sequence: CSARGADRRYEQYF. The CDR3, as DNA: TGCAGTGCTAGAGGTGCGGATCGACGCTACGAGCAGTACTTC.

This clonotype was counted ten times or more. The chain carries TRBV9 and TRBJ2-1; TRBD2 matches 11 bases. The CDR3 spans 15 residues. The junction had 5 bases not matched to a gene; V was cut back by 2 bases and J by 7 bases. Germline lookup yields CDR1 SGDLS and CDR2 YYNGEE. The CDR3 reads CASSVGLAGLNEQFF. Written as DNA, the CDR3 is TGTGCCAGCAGCGTCGGACTAGCGGGTCTTAATGAGCAGTTCTTC.

There are many counts of this clonotype. The V and J genes are TRBV10-1 and TRBJ2-7, with D unresolved. The V gene lost 8 bases and the J gene lost 0 bases, with 5 bases spanning the gap. CDR1 is WNHNN, CDR2 SYGVQD, per germline (reference sequence). This CDR3 comprises 11 residues. The CDR3 DNA reads as TGCGCCAGCCCGGACTCCTACGAGCAGTACTTC. This translates into CASPDSYEQYF.

The chain combines TRBV7-9 with TRBJ2-1; 7 nucleotides align to TRBD1. Germline CDR1 reads SEHNR; CDR2 reads FQNEAQ (reference sequence). The junction had 5 bases not matched to a gene; V was cut back by 4 bases and J by 5 bases. CDR3 length: 14 amino acids. The CDR3 bases are TGTGCCAGCAGCTCAGGGACAGTCCACAATGAGCAGTTCTTC. Translated, it gives CASSSGTVHNEQFF.

This rearrangement joins TRBV5-6 to TRBJ1-2; TRBD1 is a possible D gene (5 bases). Germline CDR1 reads SGHDT; CDR2 reads YYEEEE. CDR3 length: 14 residues. V was clipped by 7 bases and J by 4 bases, with 17 bases between them. In nucleotides, the CDR3 is TGTGCCAGCTTAAACGGGGGGGGTCCCTATGGCTACACCTTC. It codes for CASLNGGGPYGYTF.

This clonotype was counted only a few times. The chain employs TRBV14 and TRBJ2-5; TRBD1 matches at 11 bases. Germline trimming cut 8 bases from V and 4 bases from J; bases unmatched to any gene: 6. CDR1 is SGHDN, CDR2 FVKESK, per germline. This CDR3 spans 14 amino acids. The CDR3 sequence: CASQGQGAIETQYF. The CDR3 DNA reads TGTGCCAGCCAAGGACAGGGGGCAATAGAGACCCAGTACTTC.

CDR3 DNA sequence: TGTGCCAGCAGCTTAGGCCCCCCGTACGATGAGCAGTTCTTC. Amino acid sequence: CASSLGPPYDEQFF. This sequence joins TRBV11-2 and TRBJ2-1, with D unclear. This CDR3 has 14 amino acids. Germline lookup yields CDR1 SGHAT and CDR2 FQNNGV. Trimming removed 1 base from V and 8 bases from J, with 12 bases in between.

The sample holds a few counts of this clonotype. The chain is built from TRBV6-5 and TRBJ1-1; D remains ambiguous. The germline V gene has CDR1 MNHEY and CDR2 SVGAGI. The V end was cut by 6 bases, the J end by 10 bases, with 15 bases between. The CDR3 consists of 12 residues. CDR3 DNA sequence: TGTGCCAGCAGCCCACAACGGGAGGGAGCTTTCTTT. It is translated as CASSPQREGAFF.